This section outlines one T cell receptor (beta chain) sequence together with its context. Its recognized antigen is unknown. No quality values exist for individual bases; no much larger clone is one base distant. These data belong to a study of cytomegalovirus exposure and HLA in healthy donors (dated by TCRdb to between 2016 and 2019). With respect to the entire study: An earlier analysis of around 600 of the donors reported about 290 Gb of sequence data and 117 million unique TCR beta sequences from roughly 180 million T cells. Roughly 300 gigabases of sequencing data and approximately 84 million unique TCR sequences were included in an early release covering several hundred HLA-typed donors. Of the 350 to 450 genotyped donors, 65% to 90% fell in the genetic ancestry cluster associated with self-reported Caucasian donors. The study was designed to test whether signatures of past pathogen exposure could be identified by cataloging public T cell receptors. The study profiled the T cell repertoires of 666 subjects by immunosequencing and related them to cytomegalovirus serostatus. Along with the roughly 700-subject first cohort, a separate validation cohort of over 90 different subjects was used. High-throughput TCR immunosequencing, statistical association of individual TCRs with disease status, and machine learning were combined to predict cytomegalovirus infection status. In a later analysis, previously published TCR beta repertoires from several hundred donors were re-analyzed and high-resolution HLA genotyping was added so that TCR occurrence patterns could be studied. Rather than using new phenotypic data, the later analysis identified candidate immune exposures from TCR beta sequences and from how often those sequences occurred across donors. To decide whether each TCR beta V gene segment behaved as functional or pseudogenic, an earlier analysis of 587 of the donors relied on high-throughput TCR beta sequencing. Donor age, sex, ethnicity and CMV serostatus were compiled together with the repertoire data. In a later genetic analysis, genome-wide SNP genotypes for about 65% of the roughly 700 donors were used, and that subset was treated as a discovery cohort. All discovery cohort repertoires had been generated using a single sequencing platform. Both class I and class II loci were covered by HLA typing, at four-digit resolution. The number of typed donors differed by locus: about 620-640 for A, B, C, DRB1 and DQB1; 522 for DQA1; about 600 for DPA1; and roughly 470 for DPB1. A handful of DR-DQ haplotypes were handled as single units for association and clustering because linkage in the cohort was strong. Across 398 genotyped donors of the cohort, an average of about 240,000 unique TCR beta nucleotide sequences per donor were sequenced, and about a sixth of those sequences were non-productive. Summary of the overall study and its limitations: Compared with equally common non-associated chains, HLA-associated TCR beta chains in a later analysis were more clonally expanded and had lower generation probabilities. The authors suggested that the approach could potentially be generalized to other disease states and immunological phenotypes. V-gene and J-gene trimming of TCR beta chains was associated with a missense DCLRE1C variant in a later genetic analysis, and the association was replicated in an independent cohort. In a later genetic analysis, fewer N-insertions in productive TCRs were reported among donors in an Asian-associated ancestry cluster than the roughly 700-donor mean. The presence/absence analyses assumed that sequencing depth was roughly uniform across donors, and that assumption may not be true. Three of the identified cytomegalovirus-associated TCR beta chains were confirmed in vitro to be specific for cytomegalovirus antigens. In this cohort, only TCR beta chains were sequenced, and detectable features were limited by the absence of alpha or paired-chain data. A further reported finding was that TCR beta sequences accurately predicted the HLA-A and HLA-B alleles for most subjects in the first cohort. Correlated functional status among segregating V segments might reflect linkage disequilibrium, but an unknown experimental factor could not be ruled out. Cytomegalovirus status was reported to be diagnosed by the classifier with high specificity and sensitivity in both the original and validation cohorts. The study listed 170 or so TCR beta chains as associated with cytomegalovirus. The 87-base-pair reads could not distinguish some IMGT-functional V segments, including TRBV6-2 and TRBV6-3, so those segments were excluded. Because HLA typing was unavailable for some donors at each locus, only the typed subset was used in association tests. Most TCR sequences were observed very rarely across donors, whereas some public TCRs were present in many individuals. Strong co-occurrence of HLA alleles, especially DR and DQ, made assigning TCR associations to individual alleles difficult. A later analysis found that TCR association rates varied across HLA loci, with DRB1 alleles showing the most associated TCRs and HLA-C alleles the fewest. An earlier analysis of approximately 570 of the donors showed that most TCR beta V segments appeared in productive rearrangements either about 90% or about 30% of the time, which broadly matched IMGT annotations. Approximately 16 rarely observed V segments, including chromosome 9 orphons, were excluded from the earlier analysis of approximately 500 of the donors because counts were too low. A later analysis reported that several top co-occurrence clusters appeared linked to parvovirus B19, influenza, CMV and Epstein-Barr virus. Most CMV-associated TCR beta chains appeared to be HLA-restricted in a later analysis, and the HLA associations seemed to be driven largely by CMV exposure. A group of highly shared sequence variants was considered likely to be a technical artifact of the sequencing pipeline. Specific HLA alleles were associated with roughly 16,000 TCR beta sequences at a false discovery rate of 0.05 in a later analysis. CMV serostatus was the only immune exposure information available for the cohort.

As encoded in the germline V gene (reference sequence), CDR1 is MNHEY while CDR2 is SMNVEV. From the cysteine through the phenylalanine, the CDR3 covers 18 amino acids. The sequence is cut down to CDR3 DNA, 54 bases in frame from base 1. Trimming takes 2 bases off V and 3 bases off J; junction bases not matched to a gene: 14. The cohort comprised under 700 healthy bone marrow donors. At the time of sampling, all cohort members were nominally healthy, though unrecorded immune exposures were likely present. The donor tested CMV seropositive, placing the donor among the roughly 300 seropositive members of the cohort. Every donor gave a peripheral blood sample, and the peripheral blood mononuclear cells from that sample were used for TCR beta sequencing. The Qiagen DNeasy Blood Extraction Kit was used to extract genomic DNA from the blood cell samples. The method behind the library was the immunoSEQ multiplex PCR assay. A mixture of 60 forward primers for TCR Vbeta segments and 13 reverse primers for TCR Jbeta segments was used in the multiplex PCR. Amplification of the CDR3 region of rearranged TCR beta genes was performed with a multiplex PCR assay on genomic DNA. Amplified TCR beta libraries were sequenced as 87-base-pair reads on the Illumina HiSeq System. In the authors' own workflow: In a later analysis, some 80 million unique TCR beta chains were counted across the roughly 670 repertoires, and some 10 million of these chains were shared by at least two donors. To remove PCR and sequencing errors, raw reads were error-corrected and collapsed into unique sequences using a nearest-neighbor algorithm that merged closely related sequences. Alignment of CDR3 sequences to IMGT reference sequences was used to assign V, D and J gene segments. For a sequence to be retained, a match of at least six nucleotides was required to both a V gene segment and a J gene segment. A rearrangement counted as productive if the CDR3 had no stop codons and remained in frame with V and J, and every other rearrangement counted as non-productive. CDR3 was defined by IMGT convention, running from the second conserved V-encoded cysteine to the conserved J-encoded phenylalanine. The earlier analysis of fewer than 700 of the donors excluded sequences that lacked an unambiguous match to a single V gene segment. In an earlier analysis of 587 of the donors, V segments were called functional above 56.7% productive rearrangements and were called segregating when the between-donor standard deviation exceeded 5%. To diagnose cytomegalovirus status from the catalog of TCR beta chain sequences, a statistical classification framework was built. A later analysis assigned V and J genes by comparing TCR nucleotide sequences with IMGT/GENE-DB human TR gene sequences. Using the TCRdist pipeline, a later analysis assigned CDR3 sequences along with most-parsimonious VDJ recombination scenarios. In a later analysis, each TCR beta chain was defined by its CDR3 amino acid sequence together with its V-gene family, and reads without a unique V-gene family were excluded. As a way to deal with suspected cross-contamination and a sequencing artifact, a later analysis dropped hundreds of nucleotide sequences that were highly shared and had low generation probability. For each public chain, a later analysis derived a clonal expansion index from normalized ranks of inferred template counts within each repertoire. A later analysis computed generation probabilities with a VDJ recombination model fitted to out-of-frame rearrangements, and checked the results against IGoR. In a later analysis, TCR-TCR, TCR-HLA and TCR-CMV co-occurrence was scored with hypergeometric tests, and a repertoire-size bias correction was applied to TCR pairs. A later analysis estimated false discovery rates by permuting HLA or CMV assignments 20 times. In a later analysis, co-occurring TCRs were grouped with DBSCAN, and TCRdist sequence similarity was added when clustering was performed within HLA-allele-positive subsets. For co-occurrence clustering, repertoires with fewer than 30,000 or more than 120,000 public chains were excluded, along with roughly five repertoires with anomalous nucleotide sharing. Imported from immuneACCESS, the table was reduced by TCRdb to in-frame sequences with V and J called. These copies leave out some clones; in studies compared against another copy, an unresolved V gene accounts for under half, and the cause of the remainder is not known. Clone size and the V and J calls come from that table; the DNA yielded D and trimming. Here the sample has about 120,000 clones; around 84% occur a single time. In total, the top ten clones hold approximately 3.5% of the sample.

The sequenced sample was PBMCs. The chain joins TRBV27 to TRBJ2-5; 8 junctional bases match TRBD1. This sequence originates from a woman aged 25 to 39 in good health and CMV-seropositive. In nucleotide form, the sequence is TGTGCCAGCAGTTTAAAGGGGTATCGGACAGGGAGTAAAGAGACCCAGTACTTC. This sequence encodes CASSLKGYRTGSKETQYF.